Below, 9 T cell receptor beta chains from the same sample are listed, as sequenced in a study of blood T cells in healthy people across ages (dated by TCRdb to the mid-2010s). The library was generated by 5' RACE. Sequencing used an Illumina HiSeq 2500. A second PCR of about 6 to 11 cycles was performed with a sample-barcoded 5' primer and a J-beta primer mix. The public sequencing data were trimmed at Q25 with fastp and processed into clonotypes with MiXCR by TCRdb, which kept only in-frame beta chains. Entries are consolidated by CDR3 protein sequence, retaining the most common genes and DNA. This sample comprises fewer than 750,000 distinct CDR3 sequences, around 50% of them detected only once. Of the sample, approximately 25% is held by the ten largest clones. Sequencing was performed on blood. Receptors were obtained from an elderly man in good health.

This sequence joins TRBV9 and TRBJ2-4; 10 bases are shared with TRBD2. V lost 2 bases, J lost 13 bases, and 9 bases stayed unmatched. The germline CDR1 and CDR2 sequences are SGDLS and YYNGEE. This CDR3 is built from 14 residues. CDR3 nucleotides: TGTGCCAGCAGCGTCTCAGCGGGAGGGCGAGAGCAGTACTTC. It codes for CASSVSAGGREQYF.

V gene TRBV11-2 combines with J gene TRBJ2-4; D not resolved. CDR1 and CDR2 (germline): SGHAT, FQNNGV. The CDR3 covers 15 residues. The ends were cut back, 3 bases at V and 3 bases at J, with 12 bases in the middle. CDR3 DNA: TGTGCCAGCAGCTTCGGACGTAACTTCAAAAACATTCAGTACTTC. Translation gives CASSFGRNFKNIQYF.

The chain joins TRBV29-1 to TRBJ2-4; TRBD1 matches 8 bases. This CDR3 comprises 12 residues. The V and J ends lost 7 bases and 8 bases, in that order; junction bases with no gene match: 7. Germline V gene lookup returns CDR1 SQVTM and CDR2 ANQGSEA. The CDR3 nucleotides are TGCAGCGGGGGACAGGCGAGGGACATTCAGTACTTC. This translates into CSGGQARDIQYF.

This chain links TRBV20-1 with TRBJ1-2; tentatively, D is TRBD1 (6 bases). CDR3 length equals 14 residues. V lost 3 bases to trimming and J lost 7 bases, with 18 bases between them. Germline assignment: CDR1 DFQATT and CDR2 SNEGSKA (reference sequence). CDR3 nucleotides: TGCAGTGCTAGCCAGGGGAATGCGGCTTTTGGCTACACCTTC. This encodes CSASQGNAAFGYTF.

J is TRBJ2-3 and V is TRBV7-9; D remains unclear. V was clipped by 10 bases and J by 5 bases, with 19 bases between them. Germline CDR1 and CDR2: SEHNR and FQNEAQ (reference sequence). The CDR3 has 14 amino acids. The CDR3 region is CATRLGPTGDTQYF. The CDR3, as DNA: TGTGCCACCCGCCTGGGCCCGACGGGAGATACGCAGTATTTT.

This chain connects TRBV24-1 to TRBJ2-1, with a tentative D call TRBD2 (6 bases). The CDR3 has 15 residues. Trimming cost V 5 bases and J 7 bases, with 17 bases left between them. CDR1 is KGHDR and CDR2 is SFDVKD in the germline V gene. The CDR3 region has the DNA TGTGCCACCAGTGTTAGGAGGGGTGAAGGTAATGAGCAGTTCTTC. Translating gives CATSVRRGEGNEQFF.

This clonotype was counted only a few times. Here the CDR3 DNA reads TGTGCCAGCAGCATCATGCCGGAGGGCACCGGGGAGCTGTTTTTT. Protein product: CASSIMPEGTGELFF. The chain joins TRBV6-6 to TRBJ2-2, with D tentatively TRBD2 (6 bases). Germline V CDR1 and CDR2: MNHNY, SVGAGI (reference sequence). The CDR3 is made up of 15 amino acids. The V and J ends lost 6 bases and 4 bases respectively, with 15 bases between them.

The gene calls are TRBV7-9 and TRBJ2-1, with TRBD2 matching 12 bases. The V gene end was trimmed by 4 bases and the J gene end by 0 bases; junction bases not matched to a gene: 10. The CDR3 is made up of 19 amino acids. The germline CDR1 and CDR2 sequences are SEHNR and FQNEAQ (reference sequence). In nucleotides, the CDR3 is TGTGCCAGCAGCTCCAGGAGACTAGCGGGGGTGAGCTCCTACAATGAGCAGTTCTTC. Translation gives CASSSRRLAGVSSYNEQFF.

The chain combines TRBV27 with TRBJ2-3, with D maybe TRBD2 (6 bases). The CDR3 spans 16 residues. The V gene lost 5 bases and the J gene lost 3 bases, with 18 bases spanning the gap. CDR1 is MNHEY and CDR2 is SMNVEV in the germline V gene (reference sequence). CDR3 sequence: CASSPRPGLSTDTQYF. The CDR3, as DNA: TGTGCCAGCAGTCCTCGCCCGGGACTGTCAACAGATACGCAGTATTTT.